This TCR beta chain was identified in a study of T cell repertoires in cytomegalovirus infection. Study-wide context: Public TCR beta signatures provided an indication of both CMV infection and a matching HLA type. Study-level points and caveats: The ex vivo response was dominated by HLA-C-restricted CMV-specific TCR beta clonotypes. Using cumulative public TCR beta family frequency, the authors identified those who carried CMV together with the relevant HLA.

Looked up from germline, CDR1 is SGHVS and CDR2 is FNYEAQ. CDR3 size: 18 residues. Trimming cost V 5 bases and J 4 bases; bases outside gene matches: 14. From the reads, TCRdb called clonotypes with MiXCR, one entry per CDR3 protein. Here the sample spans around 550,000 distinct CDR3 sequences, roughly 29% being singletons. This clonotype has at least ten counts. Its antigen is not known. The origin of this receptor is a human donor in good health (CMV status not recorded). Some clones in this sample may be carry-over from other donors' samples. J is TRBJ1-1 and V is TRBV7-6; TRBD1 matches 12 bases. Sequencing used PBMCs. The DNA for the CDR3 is TGTGCCAGCAGCCCCGCTCATCGGGACAGGGGGCGCAGCACTGAAGCTTTCTTT. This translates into CASSPAHRDRGRSTEAFF. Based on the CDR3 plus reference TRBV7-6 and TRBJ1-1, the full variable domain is GAGVSQSPRYKVTKRGQDVALRCDPISGHVSLYWYRQALGQGPEFLTYFNYEAQQDKSGLPNDRFSAERPEGSISTLTIQRTEQRDSAMYRCASSPAHRDRGRSTEAFFGQGTRLTVV.